This T cell receptor beta chain was captured by sequencing in a study of blood T cell repertoires in COVID-19. This CDR3 comprises 13 residues. Unmatched junction bases numbered 3, after V lost 0 bases and J lost 7 bases. CDR1 and CDR2 (germline): SGHTA, FQGNSA. Clones were read by immunoSEQ multiplex PCR, and TCRdb kept only the in-frame ones, dropping some. There are more than 150,000 clones in the sample; around 77% occur only once, and roughly 17% lies in the top ten. The sequenced sample consisted of peripheral blood. The chain is built from TRBV7-2 and TRBJ2-7; 7 nucleotides line up with TRBD2. This clonotype was obtained from a man aged 60 to 69 with active or convalescent COVID-19. The CDR3 coding sequence is TGTGCCAGCAGCTTAGCCCAAGCGGGGGAGCAGTACTTC. Its translation: CASSLAQAGEQYF.